This T cell receptor (beta chain) was documented in a study of T cells in Graves' hyperthyroidism and ophthalmopathy (dated by TCRdb to the late 2010s). Turning to the overall study: Peripheral blood was collected at initial diagnosis, before any treatment. To identify TCR V-J signatures that set the groups apart, the researchers used a discovery cohort of about a hundred patients, made up of 43 with Graves' ophthalmopathy and about 60 with stable Graves' hyperthyroidism. Prospective prediction of ophthalmopathy was tested in an independent validation cohort consisting of some 20 hyperthyroidism patients and 17 patients who later progressed to ophthalmopathy. The roughly 100 discovery patients were randomly divided into training and test sets at a 7:3 ratio. Thyroid tissue and blood T-cell repertoires from about six Graves' hyperthyroidism patients were also compared in the study. Once sampling was done, hyperthyroidism patients were given methimazole at a starting dose of 30 mg daily, whereas ophthalmopathy patients were given high-dose intravenous methylprednisolone. The paper describes TCR Vbeta CDR3 sequencing of 140 or so peripheral blood samples, made up of roughly 40 ophthalmopathy patients, around 78 hyperthyroidism patients and about 17 progressor patients.

CDR1 and CDR2 are read off the germline V gene as MDHEN and SYDVKM. From the cysteine through the phenylalanine, the CDR3 covers 15 amino acids. Here the CDR3 DNA is all that survives: 45 bases in frame from base 1. V and J lose 1 base and 0 bases, and a span of 9 bases separates them. A patient counted as having stable Graves' hyperthyroidism if no progression to ophthalmopathy occurred over 18 months of follow-up. Hyperthyroidism patients were aged 18 to 65 years and newly diagnosed, with disease duration of less than 2 months. Any patient with an uncontrolled infection, another autoimmune disease, pregnancy or lactation was excluded. Diagnoses were established on the basis of clinical symptoms, serum thyroxine and TRAb, thyroid ultrasound, and orbital computed tomography. PBMCs were isolated from about 10 ml of fresh peripheral blood by Ficoll-Paque density gradient centrifugation. Total RNA was extracted using Trizol reagent, and RNA quality was assessed on an Agilent 2100 Bioanalyzer.

Amplification of TCR beta CDR3 regions was carried out from RNA transcripts. The TCR CDR3 was subjected to a first round of RT-PCR using the HTBI primer set and the Qiagen OneStep RT-PCR kit. The libraries were constructed in a second round of multiplex PCR and then size-selected and purified. Sequencing of the libraries was done on an Illumina HiSeq2000 using paired-end 100 bp reads. The original methods were these. SOAPnuke was used to process the raw data, removing reads that contained adapters or uncalled bases, had a mean Phred below 15, or lacked an exact match to the constant primer or identifier. High-quality paired reads were merged with COPE v1.2.5, and unique nucleotide sequences were defined as clonotypes. MiTCR v1.1 was used to align the clonotypes against IMGT TRBV, TRBD and TRBJ reference segments. The analysis included only V-J combinations with a frequency above 0.0001, which together covered around 99% of the repertoires. A TCS score was defined as the ratio between F50 (clonal expansion) and ExV (chaos), using BLOSUM62-based TCRdist between CDR3 peptides within each V-J. Welch's t-statistics and random forest reduced just over 500 V-J features to 10 to 15, which were used in a naive Bayes classifier (R e1071). The public sequencing data were trimmed at Q25 with fastp and processed into clonotypes with MiXCR by TCRdb, which kept only in-frame beta chains. Records with the same CDR3 protein are collapsed into one entry carrying the most frequent genes and DNA. These V and J calls rely on TCRdb rather than the paper's analysis. This sample holds over 500,000 distinct CDR3 sequences; around 15% were observed only once. The leading ten clones occupy approximately 14% of the sample.

The study at large found these results: In validation, progression to ophthalmopathy was predicted by the model with almost 71% sensitivity and 72.22% specificity, a median of approximately 6.5 months before onset. Sample size was not statistically predetermined, and investigators were not blinded to group allocation. Blood samples also contained most of the expanded thyroid clonotypes (frequency above 0.001), which suggests that blood repertoires may reflect thyroid immune responses. Ophthalmopathy was separated from stable hyperthyroidism by a 13 V-J signature model, with 85% to 90% sensitivity and about 84% specificity obtained in cross-validation and 80%/75% obtained in testing.

This clonotype was recorded at least ten times. What antigen it recognizes has not been identified. There are no base qualities to consult, and no much larger clone falls within one base. The sequence was collected from a woman in her thirties or forties with Graves' hyperthyroidism. Sequencing was done on a sample of blood. The chain employs TRBV28 and TRBJ1-1; too little of a D gene remains to name it. CDR3 loop: CASSLFRNMNTEAFF. The bases read TGTGCCAGCAGTTTATTCCGGAACATGAACACTGAAGCTTTCTTT. The CDR3, completed at both ends by the reference TRBV28 and TRBJ1-1 genes, gives the full variable domain DVKVTQSSRYLVKRTGEKVFLECVQDMDHENMFWYRQDPGLGLRLIYFSYDVKMKEKGDIPEGYSVSREKKERFSLILESASTNQTSMYLCASSLFRNMNTEAFFGQGTRLTVV.